Following are 30 T cell receptor beta chains from one sample sequenced in a study of regulatory T cells in long-lasting Graves disease. Arm-PCR with iRepertoire HTBI primers amplified the CDR3 regions for these TCR beta libraries. TCRdb reprocessed the multiplex PCR reads with MiXCR, giving one entry per CDR3 protein. Found here are 420,000 or so distinct CDR3 sequences, 16% of them singletons; the top ten hold around 23%. The time point denotes: newly diagnosed GD, antithyroid drugs for less than 3 months. RNA isolated from PBMCs was used to make the TCR library. These data were also reused for a study on T cells in Graves' hyperthyroidism and ophthalmopathy.

The input for sequencing was peripheral blood mononuclear cells (PBMCs), taken at new diagnosis, from a patient treated with antithyroid drugs. The receptors derive from a woman younger than 35 with Graves disease.

The table lists this clonotype with a few counts. The chain links TRBV7-9 to TRBJ2-1, with TRBD2 matching over 9 bases. The CDR3 totals 15 residues. Germline V gives CDR1 SEHNR, CDR2 FQNEAQ (reference sequence). Trimming cost V 2 bases and J 9 bases; bases outside gene matches: 8. The CDR3 DNA sequence: TGTGCCAGCAGCTTATTAGCTAGCGGGAAGACTGAGCAGTTCTTC. It yields the protein CASSLLASGKTEQFF.

This clonotype was picked up many times. This CDR3 reads CASIWGGSNQPQHF. CDR3 DNA sequence: TGTGCCAGCATCTGGGGGGGTTCCAATCAGCCCCAGCATTTT. The chain joins TRBV28 to TRBJ1-5, with D possibly being TRBD1 (5 bases). Between the trimmed V and J ends, which lost 7 bases and 3 bases, there was a span of 13 bases. CDR3 length equals 14 residues. In germline, CDR1 is MDHEN, CDR2 SYDVKM.

This clonotype was counted a few times. This chain connects TRBV25-1 to TRBJ1-6; D ambiguous. The CDR3 totals 14 residues. The germline CDR1 and CDR2 sequences are MGHDK and SYGVNS. Trimming removed 8 bases from V and 5 bases from J, with 13 bases in between. CDR3 sequence: CASRRETNNSPLHF. The CDR3 nucleotides read TGTGCCAGCCGACGGGAAACTAATAATTCACCCCTCCACTTT.

This clonotype has just a few counts. This chain connects TRBV7-9 to TRBJ1-1, with 7 nucleotides matching TRBD1. After removal of 3 bases from V and 1 base from J, the junction contained 5 bases not matched to a gene. Germline V gene lookup returns CDR1 SEHNR and CDR2 FQNEAQ (reference sequence). The CDR3 spans 15 residues. Here the CDR3 reads CASSFFRQGNTEAFF. CDR3 bases: TGTGCCAGCAGCTTTTTTCGACAGGGGAACACTGAAGCTTTCTTT.

This clonotype has a handful of counts. The chain carries TRBV28 and TRBJ2-7, with TRBD1 identical over 7 bases. This CDR3 comprises 15 residues. Germline V gives CDR1 MDHEN, CDR2 SYDVKM. Germline trimming cut 6 bases from V and 2 bases from J; bases unmatched to any gene: 10. CDR3 residues: CASSEGTDFAYEQYF. The CDR3 DNA reads TGTGCCAGCAGCGAAGGGACAGACTTTGCCTACGAGCAGTACTTC.

The table lists this clonotype with a few counts. One junction end does not reproduce the germline sequence, and a read error may be involved. V gene TRBV6-2 or TRBV6-3 combines with J gene TRBJ1-1; D not resolved. The CDR3 has 14 amino acids. Per the germline V gene, CDR1 is MNHEY and CDR2 is SVGEGT. In nucleotides, the CDR3 is TGTGCCAGCAGTTACCCGGGCGGAGGCGCTGAAGCTCTCTTT. Encoded protein: CASSYPGGGAEALF.

This clonotype showed up just a few times. The rearrangement joins TRBV10-1 to TRBJ2-1, with D uncertain. V lost 7 bases and J lost 8, with 15 bases in between. Germline CDR1 and CDR2: WNHNN and SYGVQD (reference sequence). The CDR3 runs to 13 residues. The CDR3 nucleotides are TGCGCCAGCACTTCAGCCGGCGGCGATGAGCAGTTCTTC. Amino acids: CASTSAGGDEQFF.

The CDR3 bases are TGCGCCAGCAGCTTGAACTTCGGTCTAGGCTACACCTTC. Translated, it gives CASSLNFGLGYTF. This rearrangement joins TRBV5-1 to TRBJ1-2; the D is unclear. CDR3 length: 13 residues. CDR1 is SGHRS and CDR2 is YFSETQ in the germline V gene. V lost 1 base and J 8 bases, leaving 12 bases between the germline ends.

This clonotype was found many times. The chain uses TRBV6-5 and TRBJ2-7; D is ambiguous. Germline CDR1 reads MNHEY; CDR2 reads SVGAGI. The length of the CDR3 is 14 residues. The V end was cut by 5 bases, the J end by 2 bases, with 13 bases between. The CDR3 spells CASSRSTRAYEQYF. The CDR3 DNA follows: TGTGCCAGCAGTCGCTCGACTCGTGCCTACGAGCAGTACTTC.

Of note for this clonotype: A read error may explain this, as a much larger clone is one base away. The chain is built from TRBV18 and TRBJ2-7, with 7 bases fitting TRBD1. The CDR3 spans 13 residues. From germline, CDR1 is KGHSH and CDR2 LQKENI. The CDR3 region is CASSPDRADEQDF. The CDR3 nucleotides are TGTGCCAGCTCACCAGACAGGGCAGACGAGCAGGACTTC.

The V gene is TRBV19, the J gene TRBJ2-7; 7 bases line up with TRBD2. After removal of 3 bases from V and 5 bases from J, the junction contained 10 bases not matched to a gene. The CDR3 contains 15 residues. From germline, CDR1 is LNHDA and CDR2 SQIVND (reference sequence). The CDR3 coding sequence is TGTGCCAGTAGTATTCAGTTAGCGGGTGCGCACGAGCAGTACTTC. This gives the protein CASSIQLAGAHEQYF.

This clonotype has just a few counts. This sequence joins TRBV7-3 and TRBJ2-2; 11 bases agree with TRBD2. Unmatched junction bases numbered 13, after V lost 5 bases and J lost 5 bases. Germline V gene lookup returns CDR1 SGHTA and CDR2 FQGTGA. There are 18 residues in the CDR3. The CDR3 region is CASSPLGTSGPSTGELFF. The CDR3 DNA follows: TGTGCCAGCAGCCCTCTTGGGACTAGCGGACCCTCGACCGGGGAGCTGTTTTTT.

The V call is TRBV7-2, the J call TRBJ1-4; a possible D gene is TRBD1 (6 bases). CDR3 length equals 17 residues. The V end was cut by 5 bases, the J end by 0 bases, with 16 bases between. Germline loops: CDR1 SGHTA, CDR2 FQGNSA. The CDR3 DNA reads as TGTGCCAGCAGCGCGCGCAGGGGAACTACAACTAATGAAAAACTGTTTTTT. As protein: CASSARRGTTTNEKLFF.

This clonotype was recorded a few times. The genes are TRBV18 and TRBJ2-1; D is unresolved. The CDR3 consists of 15 residues. Between the trimmed V and J ends, which lost 1 base and 1 base, there was a span of 8 bases. CDR1 KGHSH and CDR2 LQKENI come from the germline V gene. The CDR3 sequence: CASSPLESSYNEQFF. The DNA of the CDR3 is TGTGCCAGCTCACCACTAGAGAGTTCCTACAATGAGCAGTTCTTC.

This clonotype was seen many times. This sequence joins TRBV2 and TRBJ2-7; 8 nucleotides align to TRBD1. The germline V gene has CDR1 SNHLY and CDR2 FYNNEI. The CDR3 totals 14 residues. Losses at the gene ends were 6 bases for V and 0 bases for J; bases not matched to a gene: 4. In DNA form, the CDR3 reads TGTGCCAGCAGGGTGACAGGGGTCTCCTACGAGCAGTACTTC. Translated: CASRVTGVSYEQYF.

This clonotype has ten or more counts. This rearrangement joins TRBV7-3 to TRBJ1-6; D may be TRBD1 (5 bases). Germline values: CDR1 SGHTA, CDR2 FQGTGA. The V end lost 8 bases, the J end lost 10 bases, and 18 bases lay between the germline ends. This CDR3 is built from 14 residues. The CDR3 spells CASQRARDGSPLHF. The CDR3, as DNA: TGTGCCAGCCAGAGGGCCAGGGACGGCTCACCCCTCCACTTT. Supplemented by reference TRBV7-3 and TRBJ1-6, the full variable domain reads GAGVSQTPSNKVTEKGKYVELRCDPISGHTALYWYRQSLGQGPEFLIYFQGTGAADDSGLPNDRFFAVRPEGSVSTLKIQRTERGDSAVYLCASQRARDGSPLHFGNGTRLTVT.

The chain recombines TRBV29-1 with TRBJ2-7, with unresolved D. This CDR3 has 11 amino acids. Germline CDR1 and CDR2: SQVTM and ANQGSEA. Trimming took 2 bases from V and 0 from J, leaving 2 bases between them. CDR3 DNA: TGCAGCGTTGAAACCTCCTACGAGCAGTACTTC. As protein: CSVETSYEQYF.

This clonotype showed up many times. The chain links TRBV2 to TRBJ2-3; possible D gene TRBD2, 7 bases. The CDR3 contains 16 residues. The germline V gene has CDR1 SNHLY and CDR2 FYNNEI. V shed 8 bases and J shed 8 bases, with 26 bases lying between them. CDR3 in amino acids: CASGRGASGRMTTQYF. The CDR3 DNA is TGTGCCAGCGGCCGGGGGGCTAGCGGACGAATGACTACGCAGTATTTT.

V is TRBV29-1 and J is TRBJ1-1; D perhaps matches TRBD1 (5 bases). CDR3 size: 11 residues. V was shortened by 7 bases and J by 4 bases, with 10 bases between the two germline ends. Per germline, CDR1 SQVTM and CDR2 ANQGSEA. As DNA, the CDR3 is TGCAGCGCAAGCAGGGTCACTGAAGCTTTCTTT. This gives the protein CSASRVTEAFF.

This clonotype was picked up many times. The chain joins TRBV6-1 to TRBJ2-3; 10 bases line up with TRBD2. Germline V gene sequence: CDR1 MNHNS, CDR2 SASEGT. Unmatched junction bases numbered 17, after V lost 5 bases and J lost 0 bases. The length of the CDR3 is 20 residues. CDR3 nucleotides: TGTGCCAGCAGTAAGCCCTACCGGACTAGCGGACGTACTAGCACAGATACGCAGTATTTT. This sequence encodes CASSKPYRTSGRTSTDTQYF.

Notes on this clonotype: This may stem from a read error, because a much larger clone lies one nucleotide away. This rearrangement joins TRBV20-1 to TRBJ2-7; a possible D gene is TRBD2 (6 bases). The CDR3 totals 11 residues. Looked up from germline, CDR1 is DFQATT and CDR2 is SNEGSKA (reference sequence). V gave up 3 bases and J gave up 7 bases, with 10 bases separating them. The CDR3 protein is CSASGSNEQYF. The DNA of the CDR3 is TGCAGTGCTAGCGGGAGCAATGAGCAGTACTTC.

Points on this clonotype: It is likely a read error: a sequence one base away is far more abundant. V is TRBV11-2 and J is TRBJ2-7, with 9 positions matching TRBD2. This CDR3 is 17 amino acids long. The germline gives CDR1 SGHAT, CDR2 FQNNGV. V shed 3 bases and J 7 bases; nucleotides not matched to a gene: 16. CDR3 DNA: TGTGCCAGCAGCTTTAGGCTGCGGGAGGGCTCCTACAATGAGCAGTACTTC. It specifies CASSFRLREGSYNEQYF.

In its sample, this clonotype was seen many times. The J gene is TRBJ2-3, the V gene TRBV12-3 or TRBV12-4, with 9 bases that match TRBD2. The CDR3 has 16 residues. V lost 7 bases, J lost 3 bases, and 11 bases stayed unmatched. The CDR3 protein is CASTGGRLAVTDTQYF. CDR3 coding DNA: TGTGCCAGCACCGGGGGGCGACTAGCGGTTACAGATACGCAGTATTTT.

A few counts support this clonotype. The rearrangement uses TRBV5-1 and TRBJ2-5; 10 bases match TRBD2. V gave up 1 base and J gave up 4 bases; unmatched junction bases: 4. This CDR3 region has 15 residues. CDR1 is SGHRS and CDR2 is YFSETQ in the germline V gene. CDR3 loop: CASSLPSGSGETQYF. In nucleotides, the CDR3 is TGCGCCAGCAGCTTGCCTAGCGGGAGTGGAGAGACCCAGTACTTC.

The CDR3 DNA reads TGTGCCAGCAGTTACACGGGACAACTGAACACTGAAGCTTTCTTT. Translating gives CASSYTGQLNTEAFF. The chain joins TRBV6-5 to TRBJ1-1, with D possibly matching TRBD1 (6 bases). Germline V CDR1 and CDR2: MNHEY, SVGAGI. V was cut by 2 bases and J by 0 bases, with 10 bases left in between. The CDR3 has 15 residues.

This rearrangement joins TRBV18 to TRBJ2-1; D may match TRBD1 or TRBD2 (6 bases each). The DNA end is a closer match to TRBJ2-7, so the J assignment may be wrong. Germline V gene sequence: CDR1 KGHSH, CDR2 LQKENI. There are 14 residues in the CDR3. CDR3 sequence reads: CASSPMTGADEQYF. Here the CDR3 DNA reads TGTGCCAGCTCACCGATGACGGGGGCTGACGAGCAGTACTTC.

This clonotype showed up many times. The chain uses TRBV6-2 or TRBV6-3 and TRBJ2-7, with D possibly TRBD2 on 5 matching bases. V lost 7 bases, J lost 4 bases, and 8 bases lay in between. The CDR3 extends over 11 amino acids. The germline CDR1 and CDR2 sequences are MNHEY and SVGEGT. The CDR3 DNA reads as TGTGCCAGCAAGGACTTATACGAGCAGTACTTC. Protein product: CASKDLYEQYF.

In this sample, this clonotype turned up a few times. The rearrangement joins TRBV29-1 to TRBJ2-1; D is unclear. CDR3 length: 13 amino acids. Per the germline V gene, CDR1 is SQVTM and CDR2 is ANQGSEA. V shed 7 bases and J shed 6 bases, with 16 bases lying between them. CDR3 sequence: CSAPSIVGNEQFF. The DNA for the CDR3 is TGCAGCGCCCCTTCCATAGTCGGCAATGAGCAGTTCTTC.

This clonotype was counted at least ten times. This chain uses TRBV28 with TRBJ2-7; TRBD2 matches at 14 bases. V lost 7 bases, J lost 3 bases, and 5 bases stayed unmatched. Germline values: CDR1 MDHEN, CDR2 SYDVKM. The CDR3 is made up of 15 amino acids. In DNA form, the CDR3 reads TGTGCCAGCACGGAGGGACTAGCGGGAGTCTACGAGCAGTACTTC. It encodes CASTEGLAGVYEQYF.

This clonotype was seen at least ten times. This CDR3 is CASSLQTGGAGETQYF. The CDR3 nucleotides are TGTGCCAGCAGCCTCCAAACAGGGGGCGCGGGGGAGACCCAGTACTTC. This chain links TRBV7-9 with TRBJ2-5; 9 positions agree with TRBD1. Germline CDR1 is SEHNR and CDR2 is FQNEAQ (reference sequence). The CDR3 is 16 residues long. V shed 5 bases, J shed 5 bases, and the junction held 12 bases outside the gene matches.